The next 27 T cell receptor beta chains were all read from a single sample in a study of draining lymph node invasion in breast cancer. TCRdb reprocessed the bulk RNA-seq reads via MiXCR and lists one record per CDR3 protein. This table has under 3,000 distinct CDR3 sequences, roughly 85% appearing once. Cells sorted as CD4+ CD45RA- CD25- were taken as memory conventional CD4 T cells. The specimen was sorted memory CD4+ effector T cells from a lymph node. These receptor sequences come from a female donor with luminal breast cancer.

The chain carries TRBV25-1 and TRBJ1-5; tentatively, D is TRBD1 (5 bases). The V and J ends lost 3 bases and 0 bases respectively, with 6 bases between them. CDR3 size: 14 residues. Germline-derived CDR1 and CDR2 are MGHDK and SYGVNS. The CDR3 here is CASSEGGSNQPQHF. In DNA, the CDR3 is TGTGCCAGCAGTGAGGGGGGTAGCAATCAGCCCCAGCATTTT.

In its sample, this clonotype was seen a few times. In nucleotides, the CDR3 is TGTGCCAGCAGCCCGATACTATTGACGGATGGCTACACCTTC. Its translation is CASSPILLTDGYTF. The rearrangement joins TRBV3-1 to TRBJ1-2; D not certain. V was shortened by 4 bases and J by 6 bases, with 15 bases between the two germline ends. Germline V gene data show CDR1 as LGHDT and CDR2 as YNNKEL (reference sequence). CDR3 length equals 14 residues.

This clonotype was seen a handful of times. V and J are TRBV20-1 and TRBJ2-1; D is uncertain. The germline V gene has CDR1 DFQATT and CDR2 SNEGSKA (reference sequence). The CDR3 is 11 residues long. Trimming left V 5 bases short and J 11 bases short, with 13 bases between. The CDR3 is CSAAPPGKQFF. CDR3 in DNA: TGCAGTGCTGCCCCGCCTGGAAAGCAGTTCTTC.

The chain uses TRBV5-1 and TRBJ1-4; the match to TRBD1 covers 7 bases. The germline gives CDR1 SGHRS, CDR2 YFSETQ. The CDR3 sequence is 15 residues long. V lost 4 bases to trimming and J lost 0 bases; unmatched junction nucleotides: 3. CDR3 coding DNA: TGCGCCAGCAGCAAAGACAGGGCAACTAATGAAAAACTGTTTTTT. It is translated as CASSKDRATNEKLFF.

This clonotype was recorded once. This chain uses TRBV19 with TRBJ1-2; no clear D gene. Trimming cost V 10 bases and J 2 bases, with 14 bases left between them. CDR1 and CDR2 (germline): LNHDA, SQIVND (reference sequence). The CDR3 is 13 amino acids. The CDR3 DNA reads TGTGCCACGAGGAAGGAGATCAACTATGGCTACACCTTC. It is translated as CATRKEINYGYTF.

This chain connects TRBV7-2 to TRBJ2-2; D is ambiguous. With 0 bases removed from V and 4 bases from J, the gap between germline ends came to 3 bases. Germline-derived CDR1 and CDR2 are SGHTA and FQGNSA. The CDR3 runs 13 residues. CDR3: CASSLARTGELFF. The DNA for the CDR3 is TGTGCCAGCAGCTTAGCCCGCACCGGGGAGCTGTTTTTT.

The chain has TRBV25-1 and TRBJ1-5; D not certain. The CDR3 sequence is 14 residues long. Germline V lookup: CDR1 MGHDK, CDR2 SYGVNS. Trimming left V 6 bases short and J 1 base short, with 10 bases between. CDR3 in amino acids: CASRGGGSNQPQHF. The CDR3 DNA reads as TGTGCCAGCAGGGGCGGAGGGAGCAATCAGCCCCAGCATTTT.

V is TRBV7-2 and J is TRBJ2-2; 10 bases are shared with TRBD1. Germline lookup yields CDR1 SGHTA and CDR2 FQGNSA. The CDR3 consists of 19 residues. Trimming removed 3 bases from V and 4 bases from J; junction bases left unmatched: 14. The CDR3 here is CASSFSGTGASRGTGELFF. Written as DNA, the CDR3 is TGTGCCAGCAGCTTTTCCGGGACAGGGGCCTCCCGGGGCACCGGGGAGCTGTTTTTT.

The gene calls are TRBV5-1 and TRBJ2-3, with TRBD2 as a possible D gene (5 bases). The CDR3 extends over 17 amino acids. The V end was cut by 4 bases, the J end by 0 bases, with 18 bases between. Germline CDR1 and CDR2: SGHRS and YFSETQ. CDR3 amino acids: CASSPSAGGVSTDTQYF. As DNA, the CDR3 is TGCGCCAGCAGCCCATCCGCGGGTGGGGTTAGCACAGATACGCAGTATTTT.

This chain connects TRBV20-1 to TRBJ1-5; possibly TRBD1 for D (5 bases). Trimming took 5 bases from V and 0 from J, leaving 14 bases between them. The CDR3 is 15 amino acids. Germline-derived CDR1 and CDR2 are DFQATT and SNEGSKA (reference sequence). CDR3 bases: TGCAGTGCTTCCAGGGAGGGTTATAGCAATCAGCCCCAGCATTTT. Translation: CSASREGYSNQPQHF.

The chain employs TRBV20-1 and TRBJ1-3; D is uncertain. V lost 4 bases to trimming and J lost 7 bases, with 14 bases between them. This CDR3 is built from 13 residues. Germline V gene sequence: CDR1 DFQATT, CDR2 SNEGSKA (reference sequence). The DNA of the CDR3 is TGCAGTGCTACTGGGCCGATGGGGAACACCATATATTTT. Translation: CSATGPMGNTIYF.

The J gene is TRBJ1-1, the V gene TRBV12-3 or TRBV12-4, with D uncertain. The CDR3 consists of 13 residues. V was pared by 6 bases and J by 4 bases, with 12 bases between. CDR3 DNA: TGTGCCAGCAGCCGGGCCCCAAGCACTGAAGCTTTCTTT. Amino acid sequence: CASSRAPSTEAFF.

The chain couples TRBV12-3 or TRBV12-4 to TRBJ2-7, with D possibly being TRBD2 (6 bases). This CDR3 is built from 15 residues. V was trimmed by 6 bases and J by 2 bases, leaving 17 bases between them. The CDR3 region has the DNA TGTGCCAGCAGCCCGGGGAGGCCTACCCCCTACGAGCAGTACTTC. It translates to CASSPGRPTPYEQYF.

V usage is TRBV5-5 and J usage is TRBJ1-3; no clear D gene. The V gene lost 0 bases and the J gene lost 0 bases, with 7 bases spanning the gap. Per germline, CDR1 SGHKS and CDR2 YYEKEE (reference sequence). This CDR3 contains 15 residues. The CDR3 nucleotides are TGTGCCAGCAGCTTGGCAGGATACTCTGGAAACACCATATATTTT. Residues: CASSLAGYSGNTIYF.

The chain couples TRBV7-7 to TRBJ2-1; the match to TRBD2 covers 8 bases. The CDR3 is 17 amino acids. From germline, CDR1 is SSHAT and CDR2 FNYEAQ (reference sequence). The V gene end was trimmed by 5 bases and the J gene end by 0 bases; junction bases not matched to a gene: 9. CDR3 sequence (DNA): TGTGCCAGCAGCCTCCGATCCGGGACTAGCTCCTACAATGAGCAGTTCTTC. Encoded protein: CASSLRSGTSSYNEQFF. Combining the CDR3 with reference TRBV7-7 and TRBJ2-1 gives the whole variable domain GAGVSQSPRYKVTKRGQDVTLRCDPISSHATLYWYQQALGQGPEFLTYFNYEAQPDKSGLPSDRFSAERPEGSISTLTIQRTEQRDSAMYRCASSLRSGTSSYNEQFFGPGTRLTVL.

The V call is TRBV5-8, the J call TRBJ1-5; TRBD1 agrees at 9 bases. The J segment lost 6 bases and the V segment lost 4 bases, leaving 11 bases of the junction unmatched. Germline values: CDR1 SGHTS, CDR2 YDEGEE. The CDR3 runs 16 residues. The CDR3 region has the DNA TGTGCCAGCAGCACTGGGACAGGGACTTGGGGTCAGCCCCAGCATTTT. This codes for CASSTGTGTWGQPQHF.

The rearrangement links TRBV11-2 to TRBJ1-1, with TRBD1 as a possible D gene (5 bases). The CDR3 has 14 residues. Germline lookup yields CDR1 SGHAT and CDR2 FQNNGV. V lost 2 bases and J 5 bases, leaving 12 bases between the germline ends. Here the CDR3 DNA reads TGTGCCAGCAGCTTAACCGACAGAGGGACTGAAGCTTTCTTT. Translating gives CASSLTDRGTEAFF.

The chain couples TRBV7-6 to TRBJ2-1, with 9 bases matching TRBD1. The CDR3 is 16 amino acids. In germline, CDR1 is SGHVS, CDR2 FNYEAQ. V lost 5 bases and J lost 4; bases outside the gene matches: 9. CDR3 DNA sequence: TGTGCCAGCAGCCCATCAGGGGGGACAGGGTACAATGAGCAGTTCTTC. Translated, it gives CASSPSGGTGYNEQFF.

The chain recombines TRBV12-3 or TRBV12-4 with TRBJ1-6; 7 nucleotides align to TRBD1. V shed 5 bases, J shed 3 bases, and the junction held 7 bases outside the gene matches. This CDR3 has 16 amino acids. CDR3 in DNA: TGTGCCAGCAGTATGACAGGGCCTGGCTATAATTCACCCCTCCACTTT. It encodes CASSMTGPGYNSPLHF.

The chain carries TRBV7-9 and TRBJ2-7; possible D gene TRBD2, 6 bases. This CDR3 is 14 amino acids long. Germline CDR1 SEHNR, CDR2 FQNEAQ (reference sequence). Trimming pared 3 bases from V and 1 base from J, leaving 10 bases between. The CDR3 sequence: CASSLRGASYEQYF. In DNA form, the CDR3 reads TGTGCCAGCAGCTTGCGGGGCGCATCCTACGAGCAGTACTTC.

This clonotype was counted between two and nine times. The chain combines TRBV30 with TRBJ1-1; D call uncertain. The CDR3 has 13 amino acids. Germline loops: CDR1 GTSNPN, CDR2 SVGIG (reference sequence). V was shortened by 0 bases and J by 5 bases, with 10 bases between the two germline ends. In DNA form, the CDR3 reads TGTGCCTGGAGTGTGAGGGCCCGAACTGAAGCTTTCTTT. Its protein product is CAWSVRARTEAFF.

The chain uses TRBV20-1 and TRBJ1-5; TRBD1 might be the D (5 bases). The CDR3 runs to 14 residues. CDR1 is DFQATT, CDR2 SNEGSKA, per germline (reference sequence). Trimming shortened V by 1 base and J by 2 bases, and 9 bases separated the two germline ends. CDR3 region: CSARGGDRNQPQHF. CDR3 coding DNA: TGCAGTGCTAGAGGGGGGGATCGCAATCAGCCCCAGCATTTT.

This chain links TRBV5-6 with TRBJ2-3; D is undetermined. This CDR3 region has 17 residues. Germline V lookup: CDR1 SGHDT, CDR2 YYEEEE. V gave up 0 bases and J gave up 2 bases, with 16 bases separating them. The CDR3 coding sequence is TGTGCCAGCAGCTTGGTAGGCGGCAGCGACGTCACAGATACGCAGTATTTT. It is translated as CASSLVGGSDVTDTQYF.

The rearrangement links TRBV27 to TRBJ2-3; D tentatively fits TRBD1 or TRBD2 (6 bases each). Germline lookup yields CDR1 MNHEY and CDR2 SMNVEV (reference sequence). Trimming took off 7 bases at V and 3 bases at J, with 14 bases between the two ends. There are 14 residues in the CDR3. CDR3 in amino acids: CASTGGARTDTQYF. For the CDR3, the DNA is TGTGCCAGCACCGGGGGCGCTCGGACAGATACGCAGTATTTT.

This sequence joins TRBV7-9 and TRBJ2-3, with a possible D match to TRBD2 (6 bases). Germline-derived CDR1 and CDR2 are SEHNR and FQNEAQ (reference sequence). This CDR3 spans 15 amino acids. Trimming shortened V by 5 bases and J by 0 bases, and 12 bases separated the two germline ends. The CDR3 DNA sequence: TGTGCCAGCAGCGTATCGGGGGTTAGCACAGATACGCAGTATTTT. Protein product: CASSVSGVSTDTQYF.

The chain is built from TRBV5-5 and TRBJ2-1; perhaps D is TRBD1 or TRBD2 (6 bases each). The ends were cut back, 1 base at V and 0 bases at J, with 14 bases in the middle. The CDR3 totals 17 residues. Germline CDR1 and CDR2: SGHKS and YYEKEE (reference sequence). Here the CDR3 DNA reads TGTGCCAGCAGCTTGAAGGGGGTCGGGAGCTCCTACAATGAGCAGTTCTTC. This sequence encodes CASSLKGVGSSYNEQFF.

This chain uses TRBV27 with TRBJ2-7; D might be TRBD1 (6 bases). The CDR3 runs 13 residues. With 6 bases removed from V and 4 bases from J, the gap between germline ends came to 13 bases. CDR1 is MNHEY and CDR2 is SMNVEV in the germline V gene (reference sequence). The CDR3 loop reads CASSWGTTYEQYF. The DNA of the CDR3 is TGTGCCAGCAGCTGGGGGACAACATACGAGCAGTACTTC.